One sample yielded the 10 T cell receptor beta chains listed below, sequenced in a study of cytomegalovirus exposure and HLA in healthy donors. Vbeta (60) and Jbeta (13) primers were used in the PCR. Repertoires were generated with immunoSEQ multiplex PCR, while TCRdb's copy carries only in-frame clones and drops some. The table records approximately 59,000 clones, more than 75% of them present only once. Input material: PBMCs. The receptors here all came from a girl aged 10 to 17 in good health and CMV-seropositive.

Here the CDR3 DNA reads TGCGCCAGCAGCCAATTCAGACAGGGGACCCCAGATACGCAGTATTTT. The encoded protein is CASSQFRQGTPDTQYF. The rearrangement links TRBV4-3 to TRBJ2-3, with 8 bases matching TRBD1. Trimming took 2 bases from V and 4 from J; bases not matched to a gene: 8. CDR3 length: 16 residues. Germline CDR1 LGHNA, CDR2 YSLEER.

The chain employs TRBV6-6 and TRBJ1-5; 8 positions match TRBD1. V gave up 0 bases and J gave up 6 bases; unmatched junction bases: 7. CDR1 is MNHNY and CDR2 is SVGAGI in the germline V gene (reference sequence). The CDR3 covers 16 residues. CDR3: CASSYSSQGAGQPQHF. In DNA, the CDR3 is TGTGCCAGCAGTTACTCGAGTCAGGGGGCGGGTCAGCCCCAGCATTTT.

V gene TRBV6-4 combines with J gene TRBJ1-1; maybe TRBD1 (6 bases). V lost 4 bases to trimming and J lost 4 bases, with 10 bases between them. Germline CDR1 and CDR2: MRHNA and SNTAGT. There are 13 residues in the CDR3. This CDR3 is CASSATGSTEAFF. CDR3 nucleotide sequence: TGTGCCAGCAGTGCAACAGGGAGCACTGAAGCTTTCTTT.

This chain connects TRBV4-3 to TRBJ2-4; 10 bases map to TRBD2. CDR1 and CDR2 from the germline V gene are LGHNA and YSLEER. The ends lost 0 bases at V and 7 bases at J; junction bases unmatched: 9. This CDR3 region has 17 residues. The CDR3 here is CASSQDGAGGSRNIQYF. CDR3 DNA: TGCGCCAGCAGCCAAGATGGAGCGGGAGGGTCAAGGAACATTCAGTACTTC.

The chain is built from TRBV5-1 and TRBJ2-5; TRBD1 agrees at 7 bases. From germline, CDR1 is SGHRS and CDR2 YFSETQ. The junction had 9 bases not matched to a gene; V was cut back by 4 bases and J by 3 bases. The CDR3 has 15 amino acids. CDR3 amino acids: CASSNRGWGEETQYF. The CDR3 coding sequence is TGCGCCAGCAGCAACAGGGGTTGGGGTGAAGAGACCCAGTACTTC.

V is TRBV21-1 and J is TRBJ2-7; TRBD1 was called by the table and not checked on the DNA. TRBV21-1 is a pseudogene locus. This CDR3 is 16 amino acids long. The CDR3 region has the DNA TGTGCCAGCAGGGTCCCTGGGGGCTATTCAGTATACGAGCAGTACTTC. Translating it yields CASRVPGGYSVYEQYF.

V and J are TRBV27 and TRBJ1-5; D remains ambiguous. The CDR3 runs 13 residues. The germline V and J ends were trimmed by 4 bases and 7 bases, with 11 bases remaining between them. Germline CDR1 reads MNHEY; CDR2 reads SMNVEV (reference sequence). CDR3 loop: CASSCGSGQPQHF. CDR3 coding DNA: TGTGCCAGCAGTTGCGGCAGCGGCCAGCCCCAGCATTTT.

The DNA of the CDR3 is TGCGCCAGCAGCCAAGAGTCAGGGGGCGCCAAGGGGGAGCAGTTCTTC. Amino acids: CASSQESGGAKGEQFF. J is TRBJ2-1 and V is TRBV4-1; the match to TRBD1 covers 8 bases. Germline CDR1 is MGHRA and CDR2 is YSYEKL. V shed 0 bases and J 10 bases; nucleotides not matched to a gene: 11. This CDR3 has 16 residues.

The chain links TRBV30 to TRBJ1-5; D is undetermined. CDR3 size: 16 residues. V was clipped by 0 bases and J by 6 bases, with 18 bases between them. Germline CDR1 reads GTSNPN; CDR2 reads SVGIG (reference sequence). The CDR3 is CAWSVPATRRGQPQHF. The DNA for the CDR3 is TGTGCCTGGAGTGTACCAGCGACCAGACGCGGTCAGCCCCAGCATTTT.

CDR3 loop: CASSPPPQMNTEAFF. The DNA for the CDR3 is TGTGCCAGCTCCCCTCCTCCACAGATGAACACTGAAGCTTTCTTT. V and J are TRBV6-1 and TRBJ1-1, with no clear D. In germline, CDR1 is MNHNS, CDR2 SASEGT. V dropped 8 bases and J dropped 0 bases, with 16 bases sitting between them. The CDR3 contains 15 residues.